This T cell receptor beta chain was recorded in a study of blood T cell repertoires in COVID-19. V shed 2 bases and J shed 0 bases, with 12 bases lying between them. This CDR3 region has 16 residues. In germline, CDR1 is MNHNS, CDR2 SASEGT. The data were produced by immunoSEQ multiplex PCR, yet TCRdb's version contains in-frame clones alone and is incomplete. The repertoire holds about 140,000 clones, with 81% as singletons. V and J are TRBV6-1 and TRBJ2-3; unclear D gene. This sequence was found in a human donor in a cohort sampled during active COVID-19. The source material was peripheral blood. The CDR3 sequence is CASSEKNPTSTDTQYF. The CDR3, as DNA: TGTGCCAGCAGTGAAAAAAACCCGACTAGCACAGATACGCAGTATTTT.